The rows below give T cell receptor beta chains drawn from one sample of a study of blood T cell repertoires in COVID-19. Generated by immunoSEQ multiplex PCR, the TCRdb table keeps only in-frame clones and is missing some. This sample has about 84,000 clones, with more than 70% found just once. The sample taken for sequencing was peripheral blood. The origin of the receptors is a man at least 80 years old with active or convalescent COVID-19. Each CDR3 is given with its conserved first and last residue. A D gene is named only where the DNA matches it firmly. For some rows the clone size is stated as once, few or many, or as a class when expanded; others skip it.

V	J	D	size	DNA	CDR3
TRBV27	TRBJ2-7	.	.	TGTGCCAGCAACCTCTCGGGTCCAAGAACCTACGAGCAGTACTTC	CASNLSGPRTYEQYF
TRBV19	TRBJ2-1	TRBD2	.	TGTGCCAGTAGTAGGGGACTAGCGGGGGTTGATGAGCAGTTCTTC	CASSRGLAGVDEQFF
TRBV16	TRBJ1-2	.	few	TGTGCCAGCAGCCAAAACAGTAACCTCTATGGCTACACCTTC	CASSQNSNLYGYTF
TRBV7-9	TRBJ1-6	.	few	TGTGCCAGCAGCTTGAGGACAGCGAATAATTCACCCCTCCACTTT	CASSLRTANNSPLHF
TRBV5-5	TRBJ2-3	TRBD2	once	TGTGCCAGCAGCTTGGGGACTAGAGTCACAGATACGCAGTATTTT	CASSLGTRVTDTQYF
TRBV5-6	TRBJ1-1	TRBD1	.	TGTGCCAGCAGCTTGGACACAGGGGCCAACACTGAAGCTTTCTTT	CASSLDTGANTEAFF
TRBV19	TRBJ1-5	TRBD1	.	TGTGCCAGTAGTACGGGACAGGGGAAGGTCGCGGGGAGTCAGCCCCAGCATTTT	CASSTGQGKVAGSQPQHF
TRBV7-2	TRBJ1-5	.	few	TGTGCCAGCAGCGGCTCGGGTGGATTGGCAAGTCAGCCCCAGCATTTT	CASSGSGGLASQPQHF
TRBV3-1/TRBV3-2	TRBJ1-2	.	.	TGTGCCAGCAGCCAGCTCCGGGATAACTATGGCTACACCTTC	CASSQLRDNYGYTF
TRBV2	TRBJ1-1	.	.	TGTGCCAGCAGCCGGATACAGGGCCAGGGTGGGTCGGCTTTCTTT	CASSRIQGQGGSAFF
TRBV19	TRBJ1-1	.	.	TGTGCCAGTAGTATGGTGACAGAAGCTTTCTTT	CASSMVTEAFF
TRBV7-2	TRBJ2-2	TRBD2	.	TGTGCCAGCAGCTACCGACTAGCGGCGAACACCGGGGAGCTGTTTTTT	CASSYRLAANTGELFF
TRBV9	TRBJ2-7	TRBD2	.	TGTGCCAGCAGCGAGGGACTAGCGGGGCCTGGTGGGCCCTACGAGCAGTACTTC	CASSEGLAGPGGPYEQYF
TRBV28	TRBJ2-5	TRBD2	.	TGTGCCAGCAGTGAGGCGGGAGGGCAAGAGACCCAGTACTTC	CASSEAGGQETQYF
TRBV6-6	TRBJ2-6	TRBD1	.	TGTGCCAGCAGTCCGACAGGGTGGATATCTGGGGCCAACGTCCTGACTTTC	CASSPTGWISGANVLTF
TRBV4-2	TRBJ2-7	TRBD2	.	TGTGCCAGCAGCCAGCAGGGGACTAGCGGTTACGAGCAGTACTTC	CASSQQGTSGYEQYF
TRBV7-3	TRBJ2-1	TRBD2	few	TGTGCCAGCAGCTTCAGCGGGGGGGCTCTCAATGAGCAGTTCTTC	CASSFSGGALNEQFF